This T cell receptor beta chain was captured in a study of shared clonotypes between healthy human individuals. Germline V gives CDR1 SQVTM, CDR2 ANQGSEA. The length of the CDR3 is 13 residues. The V gene lost 8 bases and the J gene lost 1 base, with 12 bases spanning the gap. Positive CCR7 selection of CD45RO-negative cells yielded the naive CD8 cells, and terminally differentiated effector memory CD45RA+ cells were excluded. Repertoires were generated with immunoSEQ multiplex PCR, while TCRdb's copy carries only in-frame clones and drops some. The data show some 580,000 clones, more than 95% seen once.

The material sequenced was naive CD8+ T cells sorted from blood. This sequence joins TRBV29-1 and TRBJ2-1; perhaps TRBD2 as D (6 bases). This TCR came from a man aged 25 to 45 in good health. The CDR3 DNA is TGCAGCTCAAATAGCGGTTCCTACAATGAGCAGTTCTTC. This translates into CSSNSGSYNEQFF.